This T cell receptor beta chain emerged from a study of cytomegalovirus exposure and HLA in healthy donors. Study as a whole: The same platform as the roughly 700 first-cohort repertoires was used for the 120 or so validation repertoires, a later analysis reported.

This clone has only a few counts. Trimming removed 3 bases from V and 9 bases from J, with 16 bases in between. Germline loops: CDR1 SGHRS, CDR2 YFSETQ. The CDR3 has 15 residues. Profiling relied on immunoSEQ multiplex PCR, and the TCRdb table lists in-frame clones only, not all of them. The data hold 150,000 to 200,000 clones, with approximately 87% observed a single time. The genes are TRBV5-1 and TRBJ1-6; D may be TRBD1 (6 bases). The sample taken for sequencing was PBMCs. The receptor's source is a woman aged 25 to 39 in good health and CMV-seronegative. CDR3: CASSWAGTSGSPLHF. CDR3 DNA: TGCGCCAGCAGCTGGGCCGGGACATCTGGTTCACCCCTCCACTTT.